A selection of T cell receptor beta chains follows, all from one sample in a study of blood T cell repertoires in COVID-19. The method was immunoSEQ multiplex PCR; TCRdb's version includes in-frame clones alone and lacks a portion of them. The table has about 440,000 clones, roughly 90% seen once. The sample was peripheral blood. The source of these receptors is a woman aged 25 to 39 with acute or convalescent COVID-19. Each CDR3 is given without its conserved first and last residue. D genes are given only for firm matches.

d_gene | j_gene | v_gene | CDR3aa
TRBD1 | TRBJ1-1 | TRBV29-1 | SVRQGEKNTEAF
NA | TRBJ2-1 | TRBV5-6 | ASSLSPRGKSDEQF
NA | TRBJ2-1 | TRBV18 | ASSPLRGEQF
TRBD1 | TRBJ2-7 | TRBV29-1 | SVGGQALSSYEQY
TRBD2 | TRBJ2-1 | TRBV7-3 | ASSLNPSGSSYNEQF
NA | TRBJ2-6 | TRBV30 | AWMRVQSGANVLT
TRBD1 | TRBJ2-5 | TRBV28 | ASSLYRQGETQY
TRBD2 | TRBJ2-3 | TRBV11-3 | ASSPGTSTEDTQY
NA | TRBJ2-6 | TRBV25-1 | ASSEAGSGANVLT
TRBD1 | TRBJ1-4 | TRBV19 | ARQGWGEKLF
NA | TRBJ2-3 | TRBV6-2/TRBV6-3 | ASSRDRTTDTQY
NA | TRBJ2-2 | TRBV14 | ASSQEIGGVGELF
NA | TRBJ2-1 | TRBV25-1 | ASSELPGQYNEQF
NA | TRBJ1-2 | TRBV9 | ASSADRTSYYGYT
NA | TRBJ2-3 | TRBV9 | ASSPRATDTQY
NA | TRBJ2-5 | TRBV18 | ASSPTGEYQETQY
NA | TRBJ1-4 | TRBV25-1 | ASTRRGAGEKLF
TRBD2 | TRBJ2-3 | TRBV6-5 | ASSYARGGTDTQY
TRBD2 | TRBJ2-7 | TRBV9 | ASSVGGGAYEQY
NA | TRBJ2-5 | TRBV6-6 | ASSYTTLGETQY
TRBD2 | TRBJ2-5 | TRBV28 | ASRRQRGGGETQY
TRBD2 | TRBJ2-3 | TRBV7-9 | ASSMGTSGGTDTQY
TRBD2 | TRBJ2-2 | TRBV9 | ASKAGENTGELF
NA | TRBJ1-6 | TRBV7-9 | ASSQGTWRNNSPLH
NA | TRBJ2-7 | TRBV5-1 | ASSSGTPYEQY
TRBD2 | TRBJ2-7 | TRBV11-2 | ASSLGGGSNEQY
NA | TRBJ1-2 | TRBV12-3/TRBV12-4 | ASSTDRNAGYT